The 22 T cell receptor beta chains reported below all come from one sample, sequenced in a study of CD8+ T cells in alopecia areata (dated by TCRdb to the late 2010s). Receptor amplification or capture employed the immunoSEQ multiplex PCR assay. For TCR sequencing, RNA was extracted from every sample and reverse transcribed into cDNA to serve as template. TCRdb took this table from immuneACCESS and kept in-frame rearrangements with V and J called. Such tables lack part of the clones; where checked against another copy, unresolved V genes explain under half of the gap, and the rest is unexplained. The sample contains 110,000 to 150,000 clones, roughly 52% of them found a single time. Of the sample, approximately 15% is held by the ten largest clones. In the paper's terms, the time point label means: less than five weeks on oral tofacitinib. The treatment or condition label for this specimen denotes: oral pan-JAK inhibitor, 5-10 mg twice daily.

The sample was CD8+ T cells sorted from blood, taken at week 4, from a patient treated with tofacitinib. Receptor source: a human donor with alopecia areata.

The V call is TRBV5-1, the J call TRBJ2-7; 7 bases agree with TRBD1. The J segment lost 4 bases and the V segment lost 3 bases, leaving 7 bases of the junction unmatched. Germline V CDR1 and CDR2: SGHRS, YFSETQ. The CDR3 is 14 residues long. CDR3 residues: CASSWTGPQYEQYF. The CDR3 coding sequence is TGCGCCAGCAGCTGGACAGGACCCCAATACGAGCAGTACTTC.

The chain carries TRBV4-1 and TRBJ1-1; D possibly corresponds to TRBD1 (6 bases). The V gene lost 1 base and the J gene lost 2 bases, with 14 bases spanning the gap. Germline V gives CDR1 MGHRA, CDR2 YSYEKL. This CDR3 is built from 16 residues. The CDR3 bases are TGCGCCAGCAGCCAAGTCTTGGACAGAGATAACACTGAAGCTTTCTTT. The encoded protein is CASSQVLDRDNTEAFF.

V gene TRBV18 combines with J gene TRBJ2-5; a possible D gene is TRBD1 (5 bases). Germline CDR1 and CDR2: KGHSH and LQKENI. Trimming pared 2 bases from V and 1 base from J, leaving 8 bases between. CDR3 length equals 14 residues. The CDR3 DNA follows: TGTGCCAGCTCACCAGCACAGGTCCAAGAGACCCAGTACTTC. This sequence encodes CASSPAQVQETQYF.

The CDR3 DNA sequence: TGCGCCAGCAGCCAAGCGCCCAGAGCCTATAATTCACCCCTCCACTTT. Amino acid sequence: CASSQAPRAYNSPLHF. V and J are TRBV4-3 and TRBJ1-6; D not resolved. V was trimmed by 1 base and J by 2 bases, leaving 9 bases between them. Per germline, CDR1 LGHNA and CDR2 YSLEER. The CDR3 runs 16 residues.

The table lists this clone with a few counts. The chain's CDR3 is CSAVGLSGANVLTF. The CDR3 coding sequence is TGCAGCGCCGTGGGCCTCTCTGGGGCCAACGTCCTGACTTTC. The chain joins TRBV29-1 to TRBJ2-6; D is unresolved. The CDR3 has 14 residues. Germline-derived CDR1 and CDR2 are SQVTM and ANQGSEA. The V end lost 7 bases, the J end lost 0 bases, and 10 bases lay between the germline ends.

The rearrangement uses TRBV30 and TRBJ2-7, with 10 bases matching TRBD1. The CDR3 length is 15 residues. Losses at the gene ends were 4 bases for V and 6 bases for J; bases not matched to a gene: 12. Germline V gene lookup returns CDR1 GTSNPN and CDR2 SVGIG (reference sequence). The CDR3 nucleotides are TGTGCCTGGAACCCCCTGAGGGACAGGGGCATCGAGCAGTACTTC. The encoded protein is CAWNPLRDRGIEQYF.

This chain links TRBV27 with TRBJ2-5; possible D gene TRBD1, 6 bases. V gave up 2 bases and J gave up 4 bases, with 14 bases separating them. This CDR3 contains 15 residues. The germline V gene has CDR1 MNHEY and CDR2 SMNVEV (reference sequence). The CDR3 loop reads CASSLRQGLRETQYF. For the CDR3, the DNA is TGTGCCAGCAGTTTAAGGCAGGGGCTTCGAGAGACCCAGTACTTC.

This chain connects TRBV9 to TRBJ2-7; perhaps TRBD1 as D (6 bases). Germline assignment: CDR1 SGDLS and CDR2 YYNGEE. V lost 3 bases, J lost 3 bases, and 16 bases lay in between. The CDR3 consists of 15 residues. The CDR3 protein is CASSASQGTHYEQYF. For the CDR3, the DNA is TGTGCCAGCAGCGCCTCCCAGGGGACCCACTACGAGCAGTACTTC. The entire variable domain, with the rest obtained from reference TRBV9 and TRBJ2-7, is as follows: DSGVTQTPKHLITATGQRVTLRCSPRSGDLSVYWYQQSLDQGLQFLIQYYNGEERAKGNILERFSAQQFPDLHSELNLSSLELGDSALYFCASSASQGTHYEQYFGPGTRLTVT.

There are a few counts of this clone. The gene calls are TRBV9 and TRBJ2-7; D might be TRBD2 (6 bases). CDR3 length equals 15 residues. CDR1 is SGDLS and CDR2 is YYNGEE in the germline V gene. V lost 2 bases, J lost 0 bases, and 12 bases lay in between. CDR3 nucleotide sequence: TGTGCCAGCAGCGTGGGGCGGGGAAGCTCCTACGAGCAGTACTTC. Translating it yields CASSVGRGSSYEQYF.

This chain joins TRBV10-3 and TRBJ1-2; 7 bases are a match to TRBD1. V lost 4 bases and J lost 0; bases outside the gene matches: 11. There are 17 residues in the CDR3. Looked up from germline, CDR1 is ENHRY and CDR2 is SYGVKD. The CDR3 loop is CAISVYRGGSTNYGYTF. The CDR3 nucleotides are TGTGCCATCAGTGTCTACAGGGGAGGCTCGACTAACTATGGCTACACCTTC.

For the CDR3, the DNA is TGTGCCAGTAGTATCGATAAAGGGCTGACAGCGCCGTTCTTT. As protein: CASSIDKGLTAPFF. The rearrangement links TRBV19 to TRBJ1-1; possibly TRBD1 for D (5 bases). The CDR3 is made up of 14 amino acids. Per the germline V gene, CDR1 is LNHDA and CDR2 is SQIVND (reference sequence). The V gene lost 3 bases and the J gene lost 14 bases, with 22 bases spanning the gap.

The CDR3 bases are TGTGCCAGCAGCTTAGGTCCAGGGTACAATGAGCAGTTCTTC. It specifies CASSLGPGYNEQFF. The rearrangement uses TRBV7-9 and TRBJ2-1, with D possibly TRBD1 on 5 matching bases. Germline CDR1 and CDR2: SEHNR and FQNEAQ (reference sequence). Trimming stripped 1 base from V and 4 bases from J, with 8 bases between. CDR3 size: 14 residues.

V usage is TRBV4-1 and J usage is TRBJ2-7; TRBD1 might be the D (7 bases). The CDR3 extends over 15 amino acids. Germline V CDR1 and CDR2: MGHRA, YSYEKL. V shed 1 base and J shed 0 bases, with 10 bases lying between them. CDR3 coding DNA: TGCGCCAGCAGCCAAGCGGGGGACAGCTCCTACGAGCAGTACTTC. It is translated as CASSQAGDSSYEQYF.

This chain connects TRBV18 to TRBJ2-7; 7 bases map to TRBD2. Germline V lookup: CDR1 KGHSH, CDR2 LQKENI. The length of the CDR3 is 14 residues. J gave up 4 bases and V 6 bases, and 9 bases lay outside the gene matches. CDR3 loop: CASSQRGLLYEQYF. The CDR3 DNA follows: TGTGCCAGCTCCCAGCGGGGCCTCCTTTACGAGCAGTACTTC.

This sequence joins TRBV7-8 and TRBJ1-1; perhaps TRBD1 as D (6 bases). The CDR3 runs to 15 residues. With 2 bases removed from V and 1 base from J, the gap between germline ends came to 11 bases. Germline CDR1 reads SGHVS; CDR2 reads FQNEAQ. The CDR3 reads CASSLRGAPNTEAFF. CDR3 bases: TGTGCCAGCAGCTTAAGGGGGGCTCCGAACACTGAAGCTTTCTTT.

The rearrangement links TRBV14 to TRBJ1-2; D unclear. CDR1 and CDR2 (germline): SGHDN, FVKESK. The CDR3 totals 16 residues. Between the trimmed V and J ends, which lost 1 base and 3 bases, there was a span of 15 bases. The CDR3 region has the DNA TGTGCCAGCAGCCAAGTTGGAGGAGGGCTGCACTATGGCTACACCTTC. Its protein is CASSQVGGGLHYGYTF.

In DNA, the CDR3 is TGCAGCGTTGTGCCGGCAGGGGGTCCCACTGAAGCTTTCTTT. This encodes CSVVPAGGPTEAFF. This chain connects TRBV29-1 to TRBJ1-1; 7 bases are shared with TRBD1. Trimming at V came to 4 bases and at J to 4 bases, leaving 9 bases not matched to a gene. This CDR3 is built from 14 residues. The germline V gene has CDR1 SQVTM and CDR2 ANQGSEA.

This chain uses TRBV19 with TRBJ1-1; 9 nucleotides agree with TRBD1. Germline V gives CDR1 LNHDA, CDR2 SQIVND (reference sequence). The CDR3 runs to 12 residues. V was pared by 8 bases and J by 8 bases, with 6 bases of the junction left unmatched. In DNA, the CDR3 is TGTGCCAGTGGACGACAGGGGGTGGAAGCTTTCTTT. Its protein is CASGRQGVEAFF.

The chain couples TRBV5-4 to TRBJ2-5; D tentatively fits TRBD1 or TRBD2 (6 bases each). Germline-derived CDR1 and CDR2 are SGHNT and YYREEE (reference sequence). V was shortened by 4 bases and J by 5 bases, with 12 bases between the two germline ends. The CDR3 loop spans 13 amino acids. Written as DNA, the CDR3 is TGTGCCAGCAGCGACACGGGGGCGGAGACCCAGTACTTC. Protein product: CASSDTGAETQYF.

In this sample, this clone turned up a few times. The gene calls are TRBV10-3 and TRBJ2-1, with 11 positions matching TRBD1. The trim removed 5 bases at V and 8 bases at J, leaving 8 bases unmatched. Germline V gives CDR1 ENHRY, CDR2 SYGVKD. The CDR3 loop spans 15 amino acids. Written as DNA, the CDR3 is TGTGCCATCAGTATAGGACAGGGGGCTGTACATGAGCAGTTCTTC. Its protein product is CAISIGQGAVHEQFF.

V is TRBV7-8 and J is TRBJ2-5, with 9 bases fitting TRBD2. This CDR3 spans 16 amino acids. The V gene end was trimmed by 5 bases and the J gene end by 2 bases; junction bases not matched to a gene: 9. Germline CDR1 reads SGHVS; CDR2 reads FQNEAQ. Here the CDR3 DNA reads TGTGCCAGCAGCCCGGGGCGGGGGGGATTACAAGAGACCCAGTACTTC. Protein: CASSPGRGGLQETQYF.

This clone was seen a few times. The CDR3 DNA follows: TGTGCCAGCAGCACCTTGGACTTAGGGTTGGAGACCCAGTACTTC. Translated, it gives CASSTLDLGLETQYF. The J gene is TRBJ2-5, the V gene TRBV5-6, with D possibly being TRBD2 (5 bases). V gave up 4 bases and J gave up 5 bases, with 18 bases separating them. CDR1 is SGHDT, CDR2 YYEEEE, per germline. The CDR3 is 15 amino acids.